These 5 T cell receptor beta chains came from one sample sequenced in a study of blood T cell repertoires in COVID-19. Assay used: immunoSEQ multiplex PCR; TCRdb lists only in-frame clones, some missing. In the table there are around 220,000 clones, roughly 76% of which are singletons. The specimen was peripheral blood. The receptor set was obtained from a human donor in a cohort sampled during active COVID-19.

The V call is TRBV4-1, the J call TRBJ1-1; D not resolved. V was cut by 3 bases and J by 2 bases, with 10 bases left in between. Germline CDR1 and CDR2: MGHRA and YSYEKL. The CDR3 covers 14 residues. In DNA, the CDR3 is TGCGCCAGCAGCCACCTTACTCCTAACACTGAAGCTTTCTTT. It specifies CASSHLTPNTEAFF.

The genes are TRBV10-3 and TRBJ2-2; 7 bases map to TRBD2. Trimming at V came to 3 bases and at J to 0 bases, leaving 1 base not matched to a gene. Germline CDR1 and CDR2: ENHRY and SYGVKD. The CDR3 runs to 15 residues. The chain's CDR3 is CAISELATNTGELFF. The CDR3 region has the DNA TGTGCCATCAGTGAACTAGCGACGAACACCGGGGAGCTGTTTTTT.

This clone has more than one count but fewer than ten. This chain joins TRBV5-8 and TRBJ2-5, with TRBD1 matching 11 bases. The length of the CDR3 is 15 residues. V lost 4 bases and J lost 6; bases outside the gene matches: 8. From germline, CDR1 is SGHTS and CDR2 YDEGEE. The CDR3 protein is CASSVVGQGAKTQYF. DNA of the CDR3: TGTGCCAGCAGCGTAGTCGGACAGGGGGCGAAGACCCAGTACTTC.

This chain links TRBV5-5 with TRBJ2-6, with D perhaps matching TRBD1 (6 bases). Deletions cut 1 base from V and 0 bases from J, with 17 bases between. Germline CDR1 SGHKS, CDR2 YYEKEE (reference sequence). The CDR3 runs to 19 residues. CDR3 residues: CASSLTVVGHRSGANVLTF. The CDR3 coding sequence is TGTGCCAGCAGCTTGACCGTAGTGGGACACCGCTCTGGGGCCAACGTCCTGACTTTC. The whole variable domain, remainder taken from reference TRBV5-5 and TRBJ2-6, is DAGVTQSPTHLIKTRGQQVTLRCSPISGHKSVSWYQQVLGQGPQFIFQYYEKEERGRGNFPDRFSARQFPNYSSELNVNALLLGDSALYLCASSLTVVGHRSGANVLTFGAGSRLTVL.

The chain employs TRBV7-9 and TRBJ2-5, with 12 positions matching TRBD2. Germline CDR1 and CDR2: SEHNR and FQNEAQ (reference sequence). V was pared by 2 bases and J by 3 bases, with 4 bases of the junction left unmatched. The CDR3 runs to 16 residues. The CDR3 loop is CASSLSRTSGKETQYF. The CDR3 nucleotides read TGTGCCAGCAGCTTATCCAGGACTAGCGGGAAAGAGACCCAGTACTTC.